The 14 T cell receptor beta chains reported below all come from one sample, sequenced in a study of T-cell memory formation after mild COVID-19 (dated by TCRdb to about 2021). The library came from 5' RACE. Instrument on record: Illumina NovaSeq 6000. TCRdb reanalyzed the raw reads on its own, using fastp at Q25 for trimming and MiXCR for clone calling, and kept in-frame beta chains. Each CDR3 protein gets just one entry, which takes the most common genes and DNA from the rows behind it. In all, the sample holds 300,000 to 350,000 distinct CDR3 sequences, and 10% to 15% of those were seen once. About a fifth of the sample lies in the top ten. Sequencing input: PBMCs or a T cell subset sorted from them (not recorded which). These TCRs come from a man aged 18 to 35 who had mild COVID-19 (a few samples of this study predate the infection). The sample titles of this study are shuffled in the database, so cell type and time point are left out; the donor was told from shared clones.

This clonotype was recorded at least ten times. This chain uses TRBV7-6 with TRBJ2-7; D may be TRBD2 (5 bases). Germline CDR1 is SGHVS and CDR2 is FNYEAQ. The CDR3 spans 13 residues. CDR3 residues: CGTVWVGYAGQYF. CDR3 DNA: TGTGGGACCGTGTGGGTGGGTTATGCGGGGCAGTACTTC. Using reference TRBV7-6 and TRBJ2-7 for the parts outside the CDR3, the full variable domain is GAGVSQSPRYKVTKRGQDVALRCDPISGHVSLYWYRQALGQGPEFLTYFNYEAQQDKSGLPNDRFSAERPEGSISTLTIQRTEQRDSAMYRCGTVWVGYAGQYFGPGTRLTVT.

The chain is built from TRBV7-6 and TRBJ1-3; 10 bases line up with TRBD1. The germline CDR1 and CDR2 sequences are SGHVS and FNYEAQ. V trimming: 1 base; J trimming: 3 bases; junction bases outside the gene matches: 3. The CDR3 totals 16 residues. CDR3 region: CASSLGTGGVGNTIYF. CDR3 DNA sequence: TGTGCCAGCAGCTTAGGGACAGGGGGAGTTGGAAACACCATATATTTT. The variable domain in full, completed from reference TRBV7-6 and TRBJ1-3, reads GAGVSQSPRYKVTKRGQDVALRCDPISGHVSLYWYRQALGQGPEFLTYFNYEAQQDKSGLPNDRFSAERPEGSISTLTIQRTEQRDSAMYRCASSLGTGGVGNTIYFGEGSWLTVV.

This clonotype has a handful of counts. The CDR3 DNA follows: TGCAGTGCTAGAGATTCCGGGACAGGGGGCTGGAATGAGCAGTTCTTC. It specifies CSARDSGTGGWNEQFF. This chain uses TRBV20-1 with TRBJ2-1; 12 bases match TRBD1. The CDR3 loop spans 16 amino acids. With 0 bases clipped from V and 7 bases from J, the junction kept 7 bases outside the gene matches. Germline lookup yields CDR1 DFQATT and CDR2 SNEGSKA (reference sequence).

This clonotype occurred a few times. This chain joins TRBV10-3 and TRBJ2-7; D may correspond to TRBD1 or TRBD2 (5 bases each). CDR3 length: 15 residues. Germline V lookup: CDR1 ENHRY, CDR2 SYGVKD. The V gene lost 10 bases and the J gene lost 2 bases, with 21 bases spanning the gap. CDR3 region: CATSSGASSTYEQYV. CDR3 coding DNA: TGTGCCACCTCCTCCGGGGCGTCGAGTACCTACGAGCAGTACGTC.

This clonotype was found a few times. This sequence joins TRBV2 and TRBJ2-1; TRBD1 agrees at 11 bases. V shed 6 bases and J 5 bases; nucleotides not matched to a gene: 6. Germline V lookup: CDR1 SNHLY, CDR2 FYNNEI. This CDR3 is 15 amino acids long. In DNA, the CDR3 is TGTGCCAGCAGGCCCGGGACAGGGGGGGACAATGAGCAGTTCTTC. Translating it yields CASRPGTGGDNEQFF.

This chain connects TRBV7-2 to TRBJ1-2; D possibly corresponds to TRBD1 (5 bases). The CDR3 extends over 13 amino acids. CDR1 SGHTA and CDR2 FQGNSA come from the germline V gene. The ends were cut back, 3 bases at V and 4 bases at J, with 9 bases in the middle. The CDR3 DNA reads TGTGCCAGCAGCTTTCCAGGGCCCTATGGCTACACCTTC. This encodes CASSFPGPYGYTF.

This chain links TRBV6-5 with TRBJ1-2; possible D gene TRBD1, 5 bases. V gave up 0 bases and J gave up 2 bases, with 10 bases separating them. The CDR3 spans 15 residues. Germline V gene data show CDR1 as MNHEY and CDR2 as SVGAGI. CDR3 sequence reads: CASSYSPGHNYGYTF. Here the CDR3 DNA reads TGTGCCAGCAGTTACTCACCCGGACACAACTATGGCTACACCTTC.

V and J are TRBV12-3 or TRBV12-4 and TRBJ2-1; TRBD2 is a possible D gene (6 bases). V was pared by 5 bases and J by 9 bases, with 14 bases between. The CDR3 length is 13 residues. The CDR3 reads CASSTTAGGEQFF. As DNA, the CDR3 is TGTGCCAGCAGTACTACAGCGGGCGGTGAGCAGTTCTTC.

This clonotype was seen only a few times. The V call is TRBV7-9, the J call TRBJ2-5, with D possibly being TRBD1 or TRBD2 (5 bases each). CDR1 is SEHNR and CDR2 is FQNEAQ in the germline V gene (reference sequence). Trimming left V 5 bases short and J 5 bases short, with 21 bases between. The CDR3 is 16 amino acids. CDR3 in amino acids: CASSQLREPEGETQYF. CDR3 nucleotide sequence: TGTGCCAGCAGCCAACTCAGGGAGCCCGAGGGGGAGACCCAGTACTTC.

The V and J genes are TRBV6-1 and TRBJ1-6; no clear D. Germline V lookup: CDR1 MNHNS, CDR2 SASEGT. CDR3 length: 11 residues. The V gene lost 1 base and the J gene lost 9 bases, with 1 base spanning the gap. DNA of the CDR3: TGTGCCAGCAGTGAAGGTTCACCCCTCCACTTT. Amino acids: CASSEGSPLHF.

V is TRBV6-6 and J is TRBJ1-1; perhaps TRBD1 as D (6 bases). V was cut by 8 bases and J by 2 bases, with 18 bases left in between. CDR1 is MNHNY, CDR2 SVGAGI, per germline (reference sequence). This CDR3 comprises 15 residues. In DNA, the CDR3 is TGTGCCAGCGGAGCCTGGGGGGCCTTTAACACTGAAGCTTTCTTT. Translation: CASGAWGAFNTEAFF.

V and J are TRBV7-8 and TRBJ1-3, with D possibly being TRBD1 (5 bases). The CDR3 extends over 15 amino acids. The V gene's germline CDR1 is SGHVS and CDR2 FQNEAQ. Deletions cut 4 bases from V and 7 bases from J, with 17 bases between. The CDR3 DNA sequence: TGTGCCAGCAGCTGGGGCGGGACCTCCGGGAACACCATATATTTT. Protein: CASSWGGTSGNTIYF.

Only a few counts were recorded for this clonotype. This sequence joins TRBV4-2 and TRBJ1-2, with D uncertain. The germline gives CDR1 LGHNA, CDR2 YNFKEQ. The CDR3 length is 14 residues. The V end was cut by 0 bases, the J end by 8 bases, with 13 bases between. The CDR3 is CASSQDPVGNGYTF. CDR3 coding DNA: TGTGCCAGCAGCCAAGACCCCGTCGGAAACGGCTACACCTTC.

This clonotype has just a few counts. The chain recombines TRBV15 with TRBJ2-5; the D is unclear. CDR3 length: 14 residues. Trimming stripped 2 bases from V and 0 bases from J, with 7 bases between. The germline gives CDR1 LNHNV, CDR2 YYDKDF (reference sequence). The CDR3 DNA follows: TGTGCCACCAGCAGACCTAGACACCAAGAGACCCAGTACTTC. Its translation: CATSRPRHQETQYF.